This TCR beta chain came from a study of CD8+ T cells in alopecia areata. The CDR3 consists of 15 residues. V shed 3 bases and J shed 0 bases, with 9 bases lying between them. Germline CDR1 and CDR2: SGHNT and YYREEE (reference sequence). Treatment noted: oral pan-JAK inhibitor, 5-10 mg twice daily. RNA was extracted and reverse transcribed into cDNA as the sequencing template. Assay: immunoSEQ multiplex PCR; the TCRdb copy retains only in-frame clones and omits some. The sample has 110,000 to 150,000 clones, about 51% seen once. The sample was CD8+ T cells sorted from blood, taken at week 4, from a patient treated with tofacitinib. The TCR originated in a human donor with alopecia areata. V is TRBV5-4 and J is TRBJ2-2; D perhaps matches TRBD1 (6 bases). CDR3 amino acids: CASSWTESNTGELFF. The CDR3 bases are TGTGCCAGCAGCTGGACAGAGTCGAACACCGGGGAGCTGTTTTTT.